This is a list of T cell receptor beta chains from one sample in a study of response to subunit inactivated influenza vaccine. One entry per CDR3 protein, called by TCRdb with MiXCR from the RT-PCR reads. This table has roughly 790,000 distinct CDR3 sequences, roughly 20% appearing once. This material consisted of PBMCs from blood, taken more than 4 days after vaccination. The source of these receptors is a man over 45 who received an inactivated influenza vaccine. Both conserved end residues are part of each CDR3. D genes are given only for firm matches. Clone size is shown for a subset of rows, as once, few, many or a class of expanded clone.

17 TRBJ2-3 few TRBV12-3/TRBV12-4 NA TGTGCCAGCAGTTTGGGAGTGGGCGGGACAAGCACAGATACGCAGTATTTT CASSLGVGGTSTDTQYF
13 TRBJ1-1 few TRBV10-3 NA TGTGCCATCAGTTTCGGTCTGAACACTGAAGCTTTCTTT CAISFGLNTEAFF
12 TRBJ2-7 few TRBV20-1 NA TGCAGTGCTAACATACAGGCCCACGAGCAGTACTTC CSANIQAHEQYF
14 TRBJ2-3 few TRBV20-1 NA TGCAGTGCGACCAACCTGGAAAACACAGATACGCAGTATTTT CSATNLENTDTQYF
16 TRBJ2-2 few TRBV7-2 TRBD2 TGTGCCAGCAGCCCCCGGACTAGCGGGGTTGGCGGGGAGCTGTTTTTT CASSPRTSGVGGELFF
17 TRBJ1-1 NA TRBV11-2 TRBD1 TGTGCCAGCAGCTTAGGAGGACAGGGATTCATGAACACTGAAGCTTTCTTT CASSLGGQGFMNTEAFF
11 TRBJ2-4 few TRBV20-1 NA TGCAGTGCTAGGCAGGAAAACATTCAGTACTTC CSARQENIQYF
14 TRBJ2-5 NA TRBV19 TRBD2 TGTGCCAGTAGTATTAGGCGGGGGAAAGAGACCCAGTACTTC CASSIRRGKETQYF
16 TRBJ1-2 NA TRBV5-1 TRBD1 TGCGCCAGCAGCATAGCAGGACCGGGACAGGACTTCGGCTACACCTTC CASSIAGPGQDFGYTF
15 TRBJ2-1 NA TRBV5-4 NA TGTGCCAGCAGTAAAACTGTGGGGAGGAACAATGAGCAGTTCTTC CASSKTVGRNNEQFF
14 TRBJ1-2 NA TRBV7-6 TRBD1 TGTGCCAGCAGCGCCTACAGGGGAGGGTATGGCTACACCTTC CASSAYRGGYGYTF
14 TRBJ2-3 NA TRBV12-3/TRBV12-4 NA TGTGCCAGCAGTCTTTTACTAGCCACAGATACGCAGTATTTT CASSLLLATDTQYF
10 TRBJ1-4 many TRBV7-9 NA TGTGCCTATGGAGGTGAAAAACTGTTTTTT CAYGGEKLFF
13 TRBJ1-2 NA TRBV29-1 NA TGCAGCGTTATAGACCCGCGGGACTATGGCTACACCTTC CSVIDPRDYGYTF
16 TRBJ1-1 NA TRBV5-6 TRBD1 TGTGCCAGCAGACAGGGACAGGGGGCTTCGAGAACTGAAGCTTTCTTT CASRQGQGASRTEAFF
15 TRBJ2-1 NA TRBV2 TRBD2 TGTGCCAGCAGTGGTGTGCGGGAGGGCCGGGGTGAGCAGTTCTTC CASSGVREGRGEQFF
14 TRBJ2-1 NA TRBV27 NA TGTGCCAGCAGTACAGTAGCGGCAGGGAATGAGCAGTTCTTC CASSTVAAGNEQFF
14 TRBJ2-5 many TRBV5-1 TRBD1 TGCGCCAGCATGGACAGGGGGTACCAAGAGACCCAGTACTTC CASMDRGYQETQYF
17 TRBJ2-2 many TRBV28 NA TGTGCCAGCAGTTTGGGCACTTTCCCCTTCACACCCGGGGAGCTGTTTTTT CASSLGTFPFTPGELFF
12 TRBJ2-1 many TRBV7-9 NA TGTGCCAGCAGCTCGGTGTACAATGAGCAGTTCTTC CASSSVYNEQFF
17 TRBJ2-1 NA TRBV2 NA TGTACCATCAGTTTACCGCGGGGCGGGGGCAACTACAATGAGCAGTTCTTC CTISLPRGGGNYNEQFF
17 TRBJ1-4 once TRBV7-4 NA TGTGCCAGCAGCCTGCCGAATGAGGGCCGCAGTATAGAGAAACTGTTTTTT CASSLPNEGRSIEKLFF
13 TRBJ2-3 few TRBV5-1 NA TGCGCCAGCAGCGAGAAAAGGGCCGATACGCAGTATTTT CASSEKRADTQYF
13 TRBJ1-1 few TRBV12-3/TRBV12-4 NA TGTGCCAGCAGTTTAGCAGGGGGGAGGAGAGCTTTCTTT CASSLAGGRRAFF
16 TRBJ1-1 few TRBV7-9 TRBD1 TGTGCCAGCAGCTCCACTCGACAGGGGGCAGGCACTGAAGCTTTCTTT CASSSTRQGAGTEAFF
18 TRBJ2-1 NA TRBV6-4 TRBD2 TGTGCCAGCAGTGACTCGAGGAAAGGAGCGGGGGGGCGAAATGAGCAGTTCTTC CASSDSRKGAGGRNEQFF
15 TRBJ2-3 NA TRBV24-1 NA TGTGCCACCAGTGATGTTACCGGCCCGGAGGATACGCAGTATTTT CATSDVTGPEDTQYF
13 TRBJ2-1 NA TRBV12-3/TRBV12-4 NA TGTGCCAGCAGTTTAGTCTACTACAATGAGCAGTTCTTC CASSLVYYNEQFF
17 TRBJ2-1 NA TRBV7-8 TRBD2 TGTGCCAGCAGCCCAACCGCCGGGACTAGCGTCGTCAATGAGCAGTTCTTC CASSPTAGTSVVNEQFF
16 TRBJ2-1 once TRBV6-2/TRBV6-3 NA TGTGCCAGCAGTTACTCTAACGGGGGACCCTACAATGAGCAGTTCTTC CASSYSNGGPYNEQFF
14 TRBJ1-3 few TRBV7-9 NA TGTGCCAGCAGCTTATCGATCTCTGGAAACACCATATATTTT CASSLSISGNTIYF
15 TRBJ1-3 many TRBV29-1 TRBD1 TGCAGCGCCAGCACAGGGGTTGGCTCTGGAAACACCATATATTTT CSASTGVGSGNTIYF
14 TRBJ1-3 NA TRBV29-1 NA TGCAGCGTTGAAGACACTAACTCTGGAAACACCATATATTTT CSVEDTNSGNTIYF
15 TRBJ2-2 few TRBV20-1 TRBD2 TGCAGTGCTAGAGTTAGCGGGAGGGCCCCCGGGGAGCTGTTTTTT CSARVSGRAPGELFF
14 TRBJ2-2 few TRBV6-4 NA TGTGCCAGCAGTGAACACCTCGGAACGGGGGAGCTGTTTTTT CASSEHLGTGELFF
14 TRBJ2-5 few TRBV9 TRBD2 TGTGCCAGCAGCGCGAGCGGGACGGTAGAGACCCAGTACTTC CASSASGTVETQYF
13 TRBJ2-2 few TRBV20-1 NA TGCAGTGCCTACCAATCTCCCACCGGGGAGCTGTTTTTT CSAYQSPTGELFF
13 TRBJ2-1 NA TRBV5-1 NA TGCGCCAGCAGCTTGACCCCAGGAAATGAGCAGTTCTTC CASSLTPGNEQFF
15 TRBJ2-1 once TRBV10-3 TRBD2 TGTGCCATCAGTGGGAGGACTAGGATTGGGAATGAGCAGTTCTTC CAISGRTRIGNEQFF
15 TRBJ1-5 NA TRBV15 NA TGTGCCACCAGTTCACGAGGAGATAGCAATCAGCCCCAGCATTTT CATSSRGDSNQPQHF
13 TRBJ1-1 NA TRBV4-1 NA TGCGCCAGCAGCCAAGTGTGGGGGCCTGAAGCTTTCTTT CASSQVWGPEAFF
15 TRBJ2-5 few TRBV9 TRBD2 TGTGCCAGCAGCGTAGTAGCGGGGGATGTGGAGACCCAGTACTTC CASSVVAGDVETQYF
15 TRBJ2-2 NA TRBV9 TRBD1 TGTGCCAGCAGCCTGGGGACAGGGTCCGCCGGGGAGCTGTTTTTT CASSLGTGSAGELFF
15 TRBJ2-5 NA TRBV24-1 NA TGTGCCACCAGTGACTACAGGGGAGGTGGAGAGACCCAGTACTTC CATSDYRGGGETQYF